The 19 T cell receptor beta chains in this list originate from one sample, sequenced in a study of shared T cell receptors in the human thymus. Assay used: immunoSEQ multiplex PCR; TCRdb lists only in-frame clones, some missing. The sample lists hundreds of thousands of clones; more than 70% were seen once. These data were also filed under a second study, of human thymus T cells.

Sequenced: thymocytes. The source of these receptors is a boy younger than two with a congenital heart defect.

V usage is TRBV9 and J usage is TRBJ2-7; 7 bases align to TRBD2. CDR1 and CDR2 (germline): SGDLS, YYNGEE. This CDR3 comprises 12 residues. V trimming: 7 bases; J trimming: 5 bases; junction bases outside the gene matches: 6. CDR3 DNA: TGTGCCAGCGGGGAGGGTTTGAACGAGCAGTACTTC. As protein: CASGEGLNEQYF.

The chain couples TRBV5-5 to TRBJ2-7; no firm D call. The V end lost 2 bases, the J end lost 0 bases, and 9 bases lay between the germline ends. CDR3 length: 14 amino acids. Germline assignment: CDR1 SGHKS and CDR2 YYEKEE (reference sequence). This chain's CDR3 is CASSFISGSYEQYF. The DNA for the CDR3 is TGTGCCAGCAGCTTTATATCAGGCTCCTACGAGCAGTACTTC. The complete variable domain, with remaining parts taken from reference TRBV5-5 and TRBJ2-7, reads DAGVTQSPTHLIKTRGQQVTLRCSPISGHKSVSWYQQVLGQGPQFIFQYYEKEERGRGNFPDRFSARQFPNYSSELNVNALLLGDSALYLCASSFISGSYEQYFGPGTRLTVT.

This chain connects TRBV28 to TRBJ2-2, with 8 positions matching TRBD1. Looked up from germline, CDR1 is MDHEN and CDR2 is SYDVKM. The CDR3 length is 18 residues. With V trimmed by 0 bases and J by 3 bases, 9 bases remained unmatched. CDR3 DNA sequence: TGTGCCAGCAGTTTATGGGGTACGGGACAGGTGTACACCGGGGAGCTGTTTTTT. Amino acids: CASSLWGTGQVYTGELFF.

The CDR3 DNA reads as TGTGCCACCAGCAGAGTCCTTAGCACAGATACGCAGTATTTT. Its translation: CATSRVLSTDTQYF. The J gene is TRBJ2-3, the V gene TRBV15; D is unresolved. CDR1 is LNHNV and CDR2 is YYDKDF in the germline V gene (reference sequence). This CDR3 comprises 14 residues. V lost 1 base, J lost 0 bases, and 5 bases lay in between.

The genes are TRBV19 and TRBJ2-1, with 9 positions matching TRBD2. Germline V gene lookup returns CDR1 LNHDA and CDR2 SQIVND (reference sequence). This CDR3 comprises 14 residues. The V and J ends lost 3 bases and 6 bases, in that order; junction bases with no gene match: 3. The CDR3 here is CASSIGLALNEQFF. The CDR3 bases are TGTGCCAGTAGTATCGGACTAGCGCTCAATGAGCAGTTCTTC.

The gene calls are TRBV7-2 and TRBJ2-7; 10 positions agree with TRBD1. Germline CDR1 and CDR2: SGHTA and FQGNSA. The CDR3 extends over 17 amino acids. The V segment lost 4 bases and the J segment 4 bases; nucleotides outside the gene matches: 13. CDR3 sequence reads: CASSSIKGTGELYEQYF. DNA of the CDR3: TGTGCCAGCAGCTCGATAAAAGGGACAGGGGAACTGTACGAGCAGTACTTC.

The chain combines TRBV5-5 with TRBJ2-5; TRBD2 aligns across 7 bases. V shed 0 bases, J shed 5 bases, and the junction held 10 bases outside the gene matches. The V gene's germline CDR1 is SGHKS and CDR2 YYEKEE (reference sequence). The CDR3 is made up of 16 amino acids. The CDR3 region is CASSLDRRLAWETQYF. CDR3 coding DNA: TGTGCCAGCAGCTTGGACCGACGACTAGCTTGGGAGACCCAGTACTTC. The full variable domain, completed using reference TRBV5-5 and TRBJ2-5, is DAGVTQSPTHLIKTRGQQVTLRCSPISGHKSVSWYQQVLGQGPQFIFQYYEKEERGRGNFPDRFSARQFPNYSSELNVNALLLGDSALYLCASSLDRRLAWETQYFGPGTRLLVL.

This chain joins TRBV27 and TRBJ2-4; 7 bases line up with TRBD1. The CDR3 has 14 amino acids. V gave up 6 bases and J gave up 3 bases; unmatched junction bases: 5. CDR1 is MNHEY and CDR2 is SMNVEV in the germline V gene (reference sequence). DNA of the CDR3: TGTGCCAGCAGGACAGGGCTACTCAAAAACATTCAGTACTTC. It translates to CASRTGLLKNIQYF.

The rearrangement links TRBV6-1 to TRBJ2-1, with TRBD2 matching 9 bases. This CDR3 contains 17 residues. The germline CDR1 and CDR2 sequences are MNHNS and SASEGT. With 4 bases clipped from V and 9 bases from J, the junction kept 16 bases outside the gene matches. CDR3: CASSGRASGNKLIEQFF. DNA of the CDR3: TGTGCCAGCAGTGGCCGGGCTAGCGGGAATAAGTTGATTGAGCAGTTCTTC.

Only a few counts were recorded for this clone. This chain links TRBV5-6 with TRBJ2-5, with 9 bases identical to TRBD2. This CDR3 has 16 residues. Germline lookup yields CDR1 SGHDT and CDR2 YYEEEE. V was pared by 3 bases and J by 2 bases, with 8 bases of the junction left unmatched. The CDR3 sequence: CASSCPGLALQETQYF. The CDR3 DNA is TGTGCCAGCAGCTGCCCGGGACTAGCCCTACAAGAGACCCAGTACTTC.

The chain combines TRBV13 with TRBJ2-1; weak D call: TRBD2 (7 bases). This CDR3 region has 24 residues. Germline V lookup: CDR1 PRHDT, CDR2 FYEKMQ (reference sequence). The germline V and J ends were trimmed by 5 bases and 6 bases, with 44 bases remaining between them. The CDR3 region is CASSPPGVPVHRDYHGGHFNEQFF. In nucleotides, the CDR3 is TGTGCCAGCAGCCCCCCCGGGGTGCCTGTACACCGGGACTACCACGGGGGCCATTTCAATGAGCAGTTCTTC.

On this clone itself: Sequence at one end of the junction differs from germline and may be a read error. This CDR3 is CASGIRVGNTEAFF. The DNA for the CDR3 is TGTGCCAGTGGTATCAGGGTGGGGAACACTGAAGCTTTCTTT. The rearrangement joins TRBV19 to TRBJ1-1; perhaps TRBD1 as D (5 bases). Germline CDR1 reads LNHDA; CDR2 reads SQIVND (reference sequence). The CDR3 covers 14 residues. Together with reference TRBV19 and TRBJ1-1, the CDR3 gives the full variable domain: DGGITQSPKYLFRKEGQNVTLSCEQNLNHDAMYWYRQDPGQGLRLIYYSQIVNDFQKGDIAEGYSVSREKKESFPLTVTSAQKNPTAFYLCASGIRVGNTEAFFGQGTRLTVV.

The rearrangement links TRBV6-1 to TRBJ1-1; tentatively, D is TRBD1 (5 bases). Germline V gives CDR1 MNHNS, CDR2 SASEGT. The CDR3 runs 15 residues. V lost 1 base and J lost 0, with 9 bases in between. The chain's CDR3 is CASSEEEQVNTEAFF. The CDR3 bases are TGTGCCAGCAGTGAAGAAGAACAGGTGAACACTGAAGCTTTCTTT.

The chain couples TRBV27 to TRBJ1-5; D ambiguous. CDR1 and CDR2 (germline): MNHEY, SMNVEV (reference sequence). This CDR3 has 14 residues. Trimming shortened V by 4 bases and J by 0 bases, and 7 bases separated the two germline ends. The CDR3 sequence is CASSSEDSNQPQHF. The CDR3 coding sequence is TGTGCCAGCAGTTCAGAGGATAGCAATCAGCCCCAGCATTTT.

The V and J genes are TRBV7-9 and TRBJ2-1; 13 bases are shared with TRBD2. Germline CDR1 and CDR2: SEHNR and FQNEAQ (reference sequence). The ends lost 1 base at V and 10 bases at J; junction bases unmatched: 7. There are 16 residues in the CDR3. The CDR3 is CASSLGGLAGDQEQFF. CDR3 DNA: TGTGCCAGCAGCTTAGGTGGACTAGCGGGAGATCAGGAGCAGTTCTTC.

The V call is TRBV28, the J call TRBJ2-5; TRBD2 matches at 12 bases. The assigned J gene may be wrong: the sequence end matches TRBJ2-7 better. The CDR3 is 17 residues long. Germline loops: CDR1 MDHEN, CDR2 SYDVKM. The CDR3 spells CASSPGLAGSYFYEQYF. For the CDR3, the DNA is TGTGCCAGCAGTCCCGGACTAGCGGGAAGTTATTTCTACGAGCAGTACTTC.

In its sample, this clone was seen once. CDR3: CASSRGTAYGYTF. Written as DNA, the CDR3 is TGTGCCAGCAGTCGCGGGACAGCCTATGGCTACACCTTC. The V gene is TRBV28, the J gene TRBJ1-2; 7 bases map to TRBD1. Germline V CDR1 and CDR2: MDHEN, SYDVKM. CDR3 length equals 13 residues. Losses at the gene ends were 5 bases for V and 4 bases for J; bases not matched to a gene: 4.

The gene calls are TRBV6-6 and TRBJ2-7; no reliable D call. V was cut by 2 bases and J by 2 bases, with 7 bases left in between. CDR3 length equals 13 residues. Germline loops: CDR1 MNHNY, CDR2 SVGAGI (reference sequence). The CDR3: CASSYDTAYEQYF. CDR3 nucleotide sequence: TGTGCCAGCAGTTACGACACAGCCTACGAGCAGTACTTC.

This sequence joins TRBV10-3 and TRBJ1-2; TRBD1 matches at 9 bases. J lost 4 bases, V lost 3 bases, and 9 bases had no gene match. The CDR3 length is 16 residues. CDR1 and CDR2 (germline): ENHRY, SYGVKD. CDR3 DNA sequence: TGTGCCATCAGTGACCCGGAACAGGGGGCGACCTATGGCTACACCTTC. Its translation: CAISDPEQGATYGYTF.